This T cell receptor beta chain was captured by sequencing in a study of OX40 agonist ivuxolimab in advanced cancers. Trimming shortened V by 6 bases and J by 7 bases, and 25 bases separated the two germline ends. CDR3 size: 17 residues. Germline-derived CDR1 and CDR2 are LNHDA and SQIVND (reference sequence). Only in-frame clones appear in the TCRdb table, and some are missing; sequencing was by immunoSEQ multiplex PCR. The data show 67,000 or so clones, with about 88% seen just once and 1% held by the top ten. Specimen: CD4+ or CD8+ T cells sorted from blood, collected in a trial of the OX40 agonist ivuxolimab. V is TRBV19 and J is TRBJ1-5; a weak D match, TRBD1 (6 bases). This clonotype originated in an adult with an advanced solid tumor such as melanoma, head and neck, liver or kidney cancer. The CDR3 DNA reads TGTGCCAGTAGCCCAGAGGGCACAGGGCGGATAGGGCAGCCCCAGCATTTT. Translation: CASSPEGTGRIGQPQHF.